A selection of T cell receptor beta chains follows, all from one sample in a study of blood T cells in healthy people across ages. A single record per CDR3 protein comes from TCRdb applying MiXCR to the 5' RACE reads. This table has approximately 940,000 distinct CDR3 sequences, around 46% appearing once. Sequenced input: blood. These receptor sequences come from a man aged 30-40 years in good health. The conserved cysteine and the conserved F or W are not part of the CDR3 here. The order of the fields is CDR3 protein, J gene, V gene.

CDR3aa: ASSVASGVYEQF
j_gene: TRBJ2-1
v_gene: TRBV9

CDR3aa: SVERDAAETQY
j_gene: TRBJ2-5
v_gene: TRBV29-1

CDR3aa: ASSSWTNGATDTQY
j_gene: TRBJ2-3
v_gene: TRBV7-2

CDR3aa: ASSFGGAGDTQY
j_gene: TRBJ2-3
v_gene: TRBV12-3/TRBV12-4

CDR3aa: ASSVGGRFRGGAQY
j_gene: TRBJ2-3
v_gene: TRBV9

CDR3aa: ASSLKPGEYNEQF
j_gene: TRBJ2-1
v_gene: TRBV5-6

CDR3aa: ASSTGRINEQF
j_gene: TRBJ2-1
v_gene: TRBV27

CDR3aa: AISGGGQGWKDTQY
j_gene: TRBJ2-3
v_gene: TRBV10-3

CDR3aa: ATSDLGGAGYT
j_gene: TRBJ1-2
v_gene: TRBV24-1

CDR3aa: ASSYDRDSYEQY
j_gene: TRBJ2-7
v_gene: TRBV6-5

CDR3aa: ASIGGNQPQH
j_gene: TRBJ1-5
v_gene: TRBV5-1

CDR3aa: ASSVRDSLSLREQF
j_gene: TRBJ2-1
v_gene: TRBV3-1